These T cell receptor beta chains were read from a single sample in a study of CD8+CD57+ T cells in acquired aplastic anemia. TCRdb redid the calling of the reads with MiXCR, one entry per CDR3 protein. The sample includes approximately 470,000 distinct CDR3 sequences, around 30% seen only once; the top ten take less than 0.85%. The sample was sorted CD4+, CD8+, or CD8+CD57+ T cells (not recorded which) from PBMCs. The receptor source for this set is a human donor with aplastic anemia. Both conserved end residues are part of each CDR3. Each record gives: V gene, J gene, clone size, D gene, CDR3 protein, CDR3 DNA. D genes are given only for firm matches. For some rows the clone size is stated as once, few or many, or as a class when expanded; others skip it.

TRBV2	TRBJ2-3	.	.	CASSEIVNPDTQYF	TGTGCCAGCAGTGAAATTGTCAACCCAGATACGCAGTATTTT
TRBV13	TRBJ2-3	few	TRBD1	CASSLDDRADTQYF	TGTGCCAGCAGCTTAGACGACAGGGCAGATACGCAGTATTTT
TRBV28	TRBJ1-5	.	TRBD1	CASYGQGGQPQHF	TGTGCCAGCTACGGACAGGGAGGACAGCCCCAGCATTTT
TRBV25-1	TRBJ2-3	.	TRBD2	CASSQYPGLELREDTDTQYF	TGTGCCAGCAGTCAATACCCGGGATTAGAGTTGCGGGAGGACACAGATACGCAGTATTTT
TRBV5-4	TRBJ1-6	.	.	CASSLATGQRSYNSPLHF	TGTGCCAGCAGCTTGGCGACAGGACAACGCTCCTATAATTCACCCCTCCACTTT
TRBV19	TRBJ1-6	many	TRBD1	CASSRPGTGDSPLHF	TGTGCCAGTAGTAGACCTGGGACAGGGGACTCACCCCTCCACTTT
TRBV5-5	TRBJ1-5	.	.	CASSRQGNRNQPQHF	TGTGCCAGCAGCCGCCAGGGTAATCGGAATCAGCCCCAGCATTTT
TRBV29-1	TRBJ1-3	.	.	CSGRDTIYF	TGCAGCGGCCGGGACACCATATATTTT
TRBV30	TRBJ1-3	.	.	CAWSVRLEAAGNTIYF	TGTGCCTGGAGTGTACGTCTTGAGGCTGCTGGAAACACCATATATTTT
TRBV19	TRBJ1-2	.	.	CASSINLKPIGYTF	TGTGCCAGTAGTATAAATTTGAAACCTATCGGCTACACCTTC
TRBV6-5	TRBJ1-1	.	TRBD1	CAGSLRTGQEAFF	TGTGCCGGCAGTTTGCGGACAGGGCAAGAAGCTTTCTTT
TRBV5-5	TRBJ2-3	few	TRBD1	CASSLGSGDRGSYF	TGTGCCAGCAGCTTGGGGTCTGGGGACAGGGGCTCCTATTTT
TRBV29-1	TRBJ2-3	once	.	CSASAPKSTDTQYF	TGCAGTGCTTCCGCCCCAAAAAGCACAGATACGCAGTATTTT
TRBV3-1	TRBJ2-3	few	.	CASSHMWKTDTQYF	TGTGCCAGCAGCCATATGTGGAAAACAGATACGCAGTATTTT
TRBV15	TRBJ2-5	many	.	CATTADQETQYF	TGTGCCACCACAGCGGACCAAGAGACCCAGTACTTC
TRBV7-2	TRBJ2-7	.	.	CASSLTGPSGEQYF	TGTGCCAGCAGCTTAACAGGGCCTTCGGGGGAGCAGTACTTC
TRBV10-3	TRBJ2-7	.	.	CAISAGQTYEQYF	TGTGCCATCAGCGCGGGACAGACCTACGAGCAGTACTTC
TRBV5-1	TRBJ2-7	.	TRBD2	CASSSTSGTSYEQYF	TGCGCCAGCAGCTCGACTAGCGGGACCTCCTACGAGCAGTACTTC
TRBV11-1	TRBJ2-2	.	TRBD2	CASSGAGGTWTGELFF	TGTGCCAGCAGCGGAGCGGGAGGGACCTGGACCGGGGAGCTGTTTTTT
TRBV2	TRBJ1-1	many	TRBD1	CASRRDRNTEAFF	TGTGCCAGCAGACGGGACAGGAACACTGAAGCTTTCTTT
TRBV7-9	TRBJ2-1	many	.	CASSSGEQFF	TGTGCCAGCAGCTCGGGGGAGCAGTTCTTC
TRBV2	TRBJ2-7	many	TRBD1	CTSRGQGIDEQYF	TGTACCAGCAGGGGACAGGGAATCGACGAGCAGTACTTC
TRBV15	TRBJ1-2	few	.	CATSRVTGRGGYTF	TGTGCCACCAGCAGAGTGACGGGGAGAGGTGGCTACACCTTC
TRBV25-1	TRBJ2-7	.	TRBD1	CASSDPHRGDVREQYF	TGTGCCAGCAGTGATCCTCACAGGGGGGACGTCCGCGAGCAGTACTTC
TRBV20-1	TRBJ1-1	.	.	CSARDLGTEAFF	TGCAGTGCTAGAGATCTGGGGACTGAAGCTTTCTTT
TRBV28	TRBJ2-7	once	.	CASSLTQFGEQYF	TGTGCCAGCAGTCTGACCCAGTTTGGTGAGCAGTACTTC
TRBV7-2	TRBJ1-4	few	TRBD1	CASSLVTGVEEKLFF	TGTGCCAGCAGCTTGGTGACAGGGGTTGAAGAAAAACTGTTTTTT
TRBV7-1	TRBJ2-7	few	.	CASSSVRSNYHEQYF	TGTGCCAGCAGCTCAGTGCGGAGTAACTACCACGAGCAGTACTTC
TRBV9	TRBJ2-3	few	.	CASSVSTTDTQYF	TGTGCCAGCAGCGTATCCACCACAGATACGCAGTATTTT
TRBV10-3	TRBJ2-7	many	.	CAISGGPGDFEQYF	TGTGCCATCAGTGGGGGCCCAGGGGACTTCGAGCAGTACTTC
TRBV4-2	TRBJ1-5	.	.	CASSQDLGDQPQHF	TGTGCCAGCAGCCAAGACTTAGGGGATCAGCCCCAGCATTTT